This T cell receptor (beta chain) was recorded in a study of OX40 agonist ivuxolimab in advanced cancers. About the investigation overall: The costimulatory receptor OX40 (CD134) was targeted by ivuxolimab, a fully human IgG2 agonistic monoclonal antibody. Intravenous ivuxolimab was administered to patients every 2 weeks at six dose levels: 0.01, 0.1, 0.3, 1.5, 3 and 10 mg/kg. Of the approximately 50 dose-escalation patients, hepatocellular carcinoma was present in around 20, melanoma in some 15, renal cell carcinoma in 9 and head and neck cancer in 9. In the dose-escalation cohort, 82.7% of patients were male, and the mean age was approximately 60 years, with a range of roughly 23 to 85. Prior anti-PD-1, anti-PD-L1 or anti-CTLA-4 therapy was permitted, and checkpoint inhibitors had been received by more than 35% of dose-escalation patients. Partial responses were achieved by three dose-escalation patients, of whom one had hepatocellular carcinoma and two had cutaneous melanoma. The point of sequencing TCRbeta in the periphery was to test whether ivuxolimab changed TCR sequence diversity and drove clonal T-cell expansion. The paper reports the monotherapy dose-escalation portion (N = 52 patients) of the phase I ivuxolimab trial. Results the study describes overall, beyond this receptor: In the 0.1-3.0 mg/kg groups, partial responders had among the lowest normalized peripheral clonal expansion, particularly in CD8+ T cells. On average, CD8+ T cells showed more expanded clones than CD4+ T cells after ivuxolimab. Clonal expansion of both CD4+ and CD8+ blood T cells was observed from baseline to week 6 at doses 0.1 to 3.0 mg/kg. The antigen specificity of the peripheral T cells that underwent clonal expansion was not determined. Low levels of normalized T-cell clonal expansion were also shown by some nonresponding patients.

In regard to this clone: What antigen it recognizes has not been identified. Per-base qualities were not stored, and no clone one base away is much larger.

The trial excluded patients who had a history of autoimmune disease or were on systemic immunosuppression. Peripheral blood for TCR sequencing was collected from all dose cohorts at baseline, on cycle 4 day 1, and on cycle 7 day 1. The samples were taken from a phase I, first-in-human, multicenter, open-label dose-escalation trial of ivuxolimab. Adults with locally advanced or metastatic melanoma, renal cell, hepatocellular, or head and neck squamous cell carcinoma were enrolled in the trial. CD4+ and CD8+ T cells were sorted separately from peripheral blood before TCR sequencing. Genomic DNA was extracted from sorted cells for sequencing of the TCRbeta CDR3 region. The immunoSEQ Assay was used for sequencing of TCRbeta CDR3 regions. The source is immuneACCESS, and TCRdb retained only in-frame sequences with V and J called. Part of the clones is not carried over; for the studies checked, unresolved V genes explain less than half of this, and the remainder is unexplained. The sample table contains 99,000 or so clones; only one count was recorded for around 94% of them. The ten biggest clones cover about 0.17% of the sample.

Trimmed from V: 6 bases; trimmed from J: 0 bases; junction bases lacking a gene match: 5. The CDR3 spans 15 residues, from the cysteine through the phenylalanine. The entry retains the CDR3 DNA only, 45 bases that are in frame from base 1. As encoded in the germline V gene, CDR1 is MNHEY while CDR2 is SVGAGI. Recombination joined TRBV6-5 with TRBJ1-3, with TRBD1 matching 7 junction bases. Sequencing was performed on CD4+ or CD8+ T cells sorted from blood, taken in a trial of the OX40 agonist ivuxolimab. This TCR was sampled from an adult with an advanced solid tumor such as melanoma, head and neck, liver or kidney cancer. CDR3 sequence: CASRTGTRSGNTIYF. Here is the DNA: TGTGCCAGCAGGACAGGGACCCGCTCTGGAAACACCATATATTTT.